Below, 10 T cell receptor beta chains from the same sample are listed, as sequenced in a study of identical twins. One entry per CDR3 protein results from TCRdb running MiXCR on the 5' RACE reads. This sample has approximately 1.8 million distinct CDR3 sequences; roughly a third occur once, and the top ten carry approximately 0.25%. The sequencing sample was made of cord blood. Source of these receptors: a newborn girl in good health.

This clonotype was recorded a few times. V is TRBV25-1 and J is TRBJ2-3; D is perhaps TRBD2 (5 bases). Germline-derived CDR1 and CDR2 are MGHDK and SYGVNS. This CDR3 has 16 amino acids. V was shortened by 2 bases and J by 8 bases, with 20 bases between the two germline ends. The CDR3 reads CASSETQHPAAGTQYF. DNA of the CDR3: TGTGCCAGCAGTGAAACACAGCACCCAGCGGCGGGTACGCAGTATTTT.

The chain links TRBV20-1 to TRBJ2-1; 10 bases align to TRBD2. Germline lookup yields CDR1 DFQATT and CDR2 SNEGSKA (reference sequence). CDR3 length: 15 residues. The junction had 9 bases not matched to a gene; V was cut back by 3 bases and J by 7 bases. The CDR3 sequence: CSARRSGGPRNEQFF. Here the CDR3 DNA reads TGCAGTGCTAGGCGTAGCGGGGGGCCACGAAATGAGCAGTTCTTC.

This clonotype was picked up a small number of times. This chain joins TRBV6-1 and TRBJ1-4; TRBD1 matches at 10 bases. Germline loops: CDR1 MNHNS, CDR2 SASEGT. The junction had 3 bases not matched to a gene; V was cut back by 5 bases and J by 3 bases. This CDR3 is built from 15 residues. CDR3 nucleotide sequence: TGTGCCAGCAGTACGACAGGGGGCGCTAATGAAAAACTGTTTTTT. Encoded protein: CASSTTGGANEKLFF.

The chain has TRBV6-5 and TRBJ2-5; 12 bases line up with TRBD2. Germline values: CDR1 MNHEY, CDR2 SVGAGI. The length of the CDR3 is 18 residues. V trimming: 0 bases; J trimming: 11 bases; junction bases outside the gene matches: 16. The CDR3 is CASSYSVLAGGPGNEQYF. For the CDR3, the DNA is TGTGCCAGCAGTTACTCGGTCCTAGCGGGAGGGCCTGGCAATGAGCAGTACTTC.

The CDR3 DNA follows: TGTGCCACCAGTGATTCGGGGCCCCCCGGCGGTGAGCAGTTCTTC. Translating it yields CATSDSGPPGGEQFF. The chain is built from TRBV24-1 and TRBJ2-1; the D call may be TRBD1 or TRBD2 (5 bases each). The CDR3 spans 15 residues. Trimming took off 2 bases at V and 9 bases at J, with 16 bases between the two ends. Germline lookup yields CDR1 KGHDR and CDR2 SFDVKD.

The chain carries TRBV20-1 and TRBJ1-6; TRBD1 matches 9 bases. The germline V gene encodes CDR1 DFQATT and CDR2 SNEGSKA (reference sequence). The CDR3 runs to 14 residues. V shed 3 bases and J 11 bases; nucleotides not matched to a gene: 8. CDR3 nucleotides: TGCAGTGCTAGGGGACAGGGTGGCGGTCCACCCCTCCACTTT. Protein: CSARGQGGGPPLHF.

There are a few counts of this clonotype. The rearrangement joins TRBV10-3 to TRBJ2-5; D is uncertain. Germline values: CDR1 ENHRY, CDR2 SYGVKD. The CDR3 is 11 amino acids. Trimming removed 10 bases from V and 3 bases from J, with 9 bases in between. CDR3: CATKIEETQYF. DNA of the CDR3: TGTGCCACAAAGATAGAAGAGACCCAGTACTTC.

This clonotype occurred a few times. The chain carries TRBV12-3 or TRBV12-4 and TRBJ1-4; perhaps TRBD1 as D (5 bases). The V gene lost 7 bases and the J gene lost 7 bases, with 10 bases spanning the gap. The CDR3 extends over 12 amino acids. The CDR3 loop is CASTGLREKLFF. DNA of the CDR3: TGTGCCAGCACGGGACTCCGTGAAAAACTGTTTTTT.

J is TRBJ2-3 and V is TRBV5-4, with a weak D call TRBD2 (6 bases). With 1 base removed from V and 3 bases from J, the gap between germline ends came to 12 bases. The CDR3 spans 15 residues. Germline V lookup: CDR1 SGHNT, CDR2 YYREEE (reference sequence). CDR3 in amino acids: CASSLQRLVTDTQYF. DNA for the CDR3: TGTGCCAGCAGCTTGCAGCGACTAGTAACAGATACGCAGTATTTT.

This clonotype occurred a few times. The chain uses TRBV4-1 and TRBJ1-1, with D perhaps matching TRBD1 (6 bases). The germline V and J ends were trimmed by 6 bases and 4 bases, with 12 bases remaining between them. The CDR3 sequence is 13 residues long. Germline V gene data show CDR1 as MGHRA and CDR2 as YSYEKL. CDR3 in DNA: TGCGCCAGCAGAAACAGGGATGGCACTGAAGCTTTCTTT. It specifies CASRNRDGTEAFF.